This T cell receptor (beta chain) appears in the sequencing data of a study of shared clonotypes between healthy human individuals. Across the whole study: The study enrolled a couple of women and three men aged 18 to 49.

The CDR3 consists of 15 residues. V lost 1 base, J lost 7 bases, and 6 bases stayed unmatched. Germline values: CDR1 SGHTA, CDR2 FQGNSA. It was around 180 ng DNA, tens of thousands of T cell genomes, that sorted-subset replicate PCRs used. Repertoires were generated with immunoSEQ multiplex PCR, while TCRdb's copy carries only in-frame clones and drops some. The profile shows more than 900,000 clones, 78% of them singletons. Regarding the study as a whole: Naive subsets generally had larger estimated richness than memory subsets. An expected dependence of interdonor clonotype sharing on sequencing depth was noted.

Details on this clone: As yet, its antigen is unknown.

Sequenced: memory CD4+ T cells from PBMCs. Regarding subset: CD45RA-negative fraction. The J gene is TRBJ2-1, the V gene TRBV7-2, with 8 bases fitting TRBD2. This TCR came from a man in his late teens or twenties in good health. Some clones in this sample may be carry-over from other donors' samples. Here the CDR3 reads CASSLGTSMWNEQFF. CDR3 DNA sequence: TGTGCCAGCAGCTTAGGGACTAGCATGTGGAATGAGCAGTTCTTC.